This T cell receptor (beta chain) was identified in a study of early T cells in non-severe SARS-CoV-2 infection listed by TCRdb under 2021. For the wider study: Because TCR sequencing was done on bulk RNA from unsorted whole blood, the alpha and beta chains could not be paired. Beyond this particular receptor, the publication reports: Matching against VDJdb was skewed toward anti-spike CD8 responses, likely underestimated virus-specific expansions, and missed private and CD4 specificities.

In its sample, this clonotype was seen many times. Its target antigen remains unknown. No base quality information exists; no much larger clone differs at one position. V is clipped by 7 bases and J by 1 base, and the sequence between their germline boundaries is 14 bases long. CDR1 and CDR2 were assigned from the germline V gene (reference sequence) as LNHDA and SQIVND. CDR3 length: 16 amino acids, cysteine to phenylalanine. The entry retains the CDR3 DNA only, 48 bases that are in frame from base 1. Set within a cohort of healthcare workers in London, UK, this nested case-control study involved weekly PCR testing of nasopharyngeal swabs along with blood sampling. Healthcare workers were recruited during the week of the UK lockdown, between 23 and 31 March 2020, and followed weekly for up to roughly 16 weeks. Library construction relied on 5' RACE. Sequenced on a NextSeq 500. Unique molecular identifiers were attached to individual cDNA molecules in the TCR library protocol so that sequencing error and PCR bias could be corrected. Sequencing covered both TCR alpha and beta chains, and within each sample the abundances of alpha and beta sequences were tightly co-correlated. The paper's processing steps were these. Decombinator V4 was used to annotate TCR sequences for V gene, J gene and CDR3. TCRs were defined as expanded if a significant change between any two time points was detected under a Poisson model with p below 0.0001. TCR abundances were normalised to the total number of TCRs sequenced in each sample and reported as counts per million. TRAV1-2 paired with TRAJ12, TRAJ20 or TRAJ33 defined MAIT TCRs, while TRAV10 paired with TRAJ18 defined iNKT TCRs. VDJdb, accessed 1 November 2021, was searched for CMV, EBV and SARS-CoV-2 annotated TCRs, with TCRs annotated for multiple antigens excluded. TCRdb reran the public reads through fastp at Q25 and MiXCR, keeping productive beta chains. Rows with a matching CDR3 protein are joined into one entry that keeps the most common DNA and genes. Clone size and V and J calls follow TCRdb, not the original study. Present in this sample are tens of thousands of distinct CDR3 sequences, around 4% of which were seen just once. 10% of the sample belongs to the ten largest clones.

The chain employs TRBV19 and TRBJ2-6; the D assignment is uncertain and may be TRBD1 or TRBD2, with 6 bases supporting each. The source is an adult who was a healthcare worker with PCR-confirmed SARS-CoV-2 infection or an uninfected control (not recorded which). The sequenced sample was whole blood. CDR3 protein: CASTPQGTSGANVLTF. The DNA is as follows: TGTGCCAGTACGCCCCAGGGGACTTCTGGGGCCAACGTCCTGACTTTC.